This T cell receptor (beta chain) was sequenced in a study of post-analysis software for immune sequencing data. Researchers reported that TCR beta cDNA libraries carried unique molecular identifiers. Each CDR3 protein is one row after TCRdb ran MiXCR on the PCR reads. The sample lists hundreds of thousands of distinct CDR3 sequences, 25% to 30% occurring once. This clonotype was recorded at least ten times. The antigen is undetermined. Study results and limitations: Five TRBV segments (TRBV5-6, TRBV5-1 and TRBV20-1 among them) occurred more frequently in patients than in controls. Multiple sclerosis was associated with a significant reduction in normalized Chao1 diversity relative to controls.

This CDR3 spans 15 amino acids. Trimming cost V 1 base and J 0 bases; bases outside gene matches: 2. Germline V gene sequence: CDR1 SQVTM, CDR2 ANQGSEA. The TCR originated in a girl aged 5-17 years with multiple sclerosis. Material: blood. The gene calls are TRBV29-1 and TRBJ2-7; 11 bases are shared with TRBD2. The CDR3 spells CSVEGGLADSYEQYF. CDR3 in DNA: TGCAGCGTTGAAGGGGGACTAGCGGACTCCTACGAGCAGTACTTC.